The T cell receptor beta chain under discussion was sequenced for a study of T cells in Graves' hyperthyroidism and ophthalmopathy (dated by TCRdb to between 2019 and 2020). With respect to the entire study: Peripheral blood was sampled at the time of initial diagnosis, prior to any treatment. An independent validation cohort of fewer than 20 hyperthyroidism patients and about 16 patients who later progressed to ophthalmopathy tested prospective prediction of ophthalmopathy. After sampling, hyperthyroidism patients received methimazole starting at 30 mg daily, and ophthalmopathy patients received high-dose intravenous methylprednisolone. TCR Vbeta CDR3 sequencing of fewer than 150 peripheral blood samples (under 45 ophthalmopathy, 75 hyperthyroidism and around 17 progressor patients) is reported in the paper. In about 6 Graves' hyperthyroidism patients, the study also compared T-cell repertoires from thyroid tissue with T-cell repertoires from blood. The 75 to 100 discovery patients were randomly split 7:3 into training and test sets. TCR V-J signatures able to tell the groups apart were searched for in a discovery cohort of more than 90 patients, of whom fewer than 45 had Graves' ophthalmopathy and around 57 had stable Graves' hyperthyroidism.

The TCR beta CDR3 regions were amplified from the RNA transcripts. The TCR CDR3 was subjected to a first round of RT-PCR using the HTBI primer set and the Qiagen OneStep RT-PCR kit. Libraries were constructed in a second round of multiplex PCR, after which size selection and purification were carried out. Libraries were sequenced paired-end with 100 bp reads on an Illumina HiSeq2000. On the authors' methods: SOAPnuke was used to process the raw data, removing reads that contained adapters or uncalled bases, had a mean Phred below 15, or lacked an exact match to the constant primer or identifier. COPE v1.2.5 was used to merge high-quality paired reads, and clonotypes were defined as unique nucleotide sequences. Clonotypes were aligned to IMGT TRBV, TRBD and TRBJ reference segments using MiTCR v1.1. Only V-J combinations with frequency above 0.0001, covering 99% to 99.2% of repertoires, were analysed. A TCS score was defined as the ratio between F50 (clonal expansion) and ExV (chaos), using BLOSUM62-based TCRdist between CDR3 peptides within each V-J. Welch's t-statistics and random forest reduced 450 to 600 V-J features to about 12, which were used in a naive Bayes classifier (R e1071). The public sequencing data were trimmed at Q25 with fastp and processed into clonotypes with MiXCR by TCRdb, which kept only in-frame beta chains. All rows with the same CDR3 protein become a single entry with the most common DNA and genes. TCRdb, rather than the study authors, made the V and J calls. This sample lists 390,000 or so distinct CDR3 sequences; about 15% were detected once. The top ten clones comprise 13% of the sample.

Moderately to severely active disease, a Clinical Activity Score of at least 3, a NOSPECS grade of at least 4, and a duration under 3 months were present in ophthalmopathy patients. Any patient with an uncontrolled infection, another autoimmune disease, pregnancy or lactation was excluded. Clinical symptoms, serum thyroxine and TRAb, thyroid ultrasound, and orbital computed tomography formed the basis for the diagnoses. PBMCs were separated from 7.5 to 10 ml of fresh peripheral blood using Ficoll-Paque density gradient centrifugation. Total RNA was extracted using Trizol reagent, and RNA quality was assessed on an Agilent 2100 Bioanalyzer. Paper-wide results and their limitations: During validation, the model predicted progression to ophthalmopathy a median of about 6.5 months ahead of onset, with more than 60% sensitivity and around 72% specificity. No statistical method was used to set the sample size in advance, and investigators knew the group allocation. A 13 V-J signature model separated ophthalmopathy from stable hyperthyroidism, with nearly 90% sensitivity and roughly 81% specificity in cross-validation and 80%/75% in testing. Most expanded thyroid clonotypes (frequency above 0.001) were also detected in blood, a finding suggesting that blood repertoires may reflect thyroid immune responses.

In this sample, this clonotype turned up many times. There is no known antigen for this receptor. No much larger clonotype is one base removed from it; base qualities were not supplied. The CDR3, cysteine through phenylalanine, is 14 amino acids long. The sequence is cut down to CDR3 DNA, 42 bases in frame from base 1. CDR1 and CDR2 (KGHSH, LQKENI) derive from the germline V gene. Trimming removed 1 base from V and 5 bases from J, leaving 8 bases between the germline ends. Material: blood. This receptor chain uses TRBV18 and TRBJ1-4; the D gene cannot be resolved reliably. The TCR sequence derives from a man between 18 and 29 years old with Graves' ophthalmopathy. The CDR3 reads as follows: CASSPQVGNEKLFF. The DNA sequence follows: TGTGCCAGCTCACCACAGGTGGGGAATGAAAAACTGTTTTTT.